The rows below give T cell receptor beta chains drawn from one sample of a study of blood T cell repertoires in COVID-19. TCRdb's table, derived via immunoSEQ multiplex PCR, lists solely in-frame clones and lacks some. The table has 150,000 to 180,000 clones, 75% to 90% seen once. Sequencing was performed on peripheral blood. The source of these receptors is a woman aged 40 to 49 with acute or convalescent COVID-19. CDR3s include the opening cysteine and the closing phenylalanine or tryptophan.

v_call,j_call,cdr3_aa
TRBV5-4,TRBJ1-1,CASSLGDRDVTEAFF
TRBV5-4,TRBJ2-3,CASSLPPTDTQYF
TRBV7-2,TRBJ2-1,CASSLSGAPNEQFF
TRBV6-4,TRBJ2-7,CASIPSGTSSYEQYF
TRBV7-8,TRBJ1-5,CASSPSSGTANQPQHF
TRBV5-5,TRBJ2-5,CASSHWTGREETQYF
TRBV6-5,TRBJ1-2,CASGKPGQGRYGYTF
TRBV27,TRBJ1-6,CASSLSSGTYNSPLHF
TRBV6-6,TRBJ2-1,CASSYPRQKDNEQFF
TRBV19,TRBJ1-3,CASSNRDFLSGNTIYF
TRBV9,TRBJ2-1,CASSETSSGSYNEQFF
TRBV18,TRBJ2-3,CASSPAWEGEALDTQYF
TRBV7-9,TRBJ2-1,CASSLPSGSTGQFF
TRBV28,TRBJ1-4,CASRLRSTNEKLFF
TRBV28,TRBJ1-5,CASRMNRGPQPQHF
TRBV20-1,TRBJ2-1,CSASEESSYNEQFF
TRBV6-1,TRBJ2-7,CASSDRNSYEQYF
TRBV5-1,TRBJ2-2,CASSPQGAAGELFF
TRBV12-3/TRBV12-4,TRBJ1-2,CASSYREYGYTF
TRBV5-4,TRBJ1-6,CASSYGTGGAYSPLHF
TRBV13,TRBJ2-2,CASARSGELFF
TRBV25-1,TRBJ1-1,CASSVTGLTEAFF
TRBV6-5,TRBJ2-7,CASRPGQGFEQYF
TRBV3-1/TRBV3-2,TRBJ1-2,CASSQGAYGYTF
TRBV11-3,TRBJ2-1,CASSLDMDRGQFF